The T cell receptor beta chain under discussion was sequenced for a study of blood T cells in healthy people across ages (dated by TCRdb to the mid-2010s). Describing the broader study: In model experiments, template switching captured about one uniquely barcoded TCR beta cDNA molecule for every two T cells. To track age-related changes in TCR beta repertoire diversity, the study relied on deep sequencing normalized with unique cDNA molecular identifiers. Donors were grouped into four age groups: young (average approximately 16 years), middle-aged (around 39), aged (around 66) and long-lived (about 90). To avoid experimental bias, donors of different ages were randomly spread across the sequencing lanes. The study analyzed two additional independent replicas of 1 million unique cDNA reads from the same blood draw for two donors, one aged 18 to 29 and one aged 80 or older.

Results the study describes overall, beyond this receptor: Compared with the aged group, the long-lived group had more naive CD4+ T cells, fewer expanded clones and increased TCR diversity, suggesting age selection. Conclusive comparison of naive and antigen-experienced compartments was prevented by the profiling of bulk unsorted PBMCs. A strong correlation was found between observed TCR beta diversity and the percentage of naive T cells measured by flow cytometry. Estimates of total diversity from one million sequenced T cells were regarded as lower bounds and underestimates. Because donor CMV infection status was unknown, age-related changes in expanded clonotypes were potentially confounded. As age increased, observed TCR beta diversity per million T cells dropped in a roughly linear way, and a significant reduction was already evident by age about 40.

Systemically healthy Caucasian individuals from Russia, approximately 39 in total and aged 6 to 90 years, were included as donors. Each donor gave ten milliliters of peripheral blood, collected into EDTA-treated Vacutainer tubes. Ficoll-Paque density-gradient centrifugation was used to isolate PBMCs, with at least 7 million per sample. Trizol reagent was used to extract total RNA from the PBMCs, yielding at least 6 micrograms per sample. For every donor, flow cytometry on a PBMC aliquot measured the percentage of naive CD45RAhigh/CD27high T cells. As to this clonotype: Its antigen is unknown. The input lacks base qualities; no much larger clone sits a single base away.

Libraries were constructed by 5' RACE. Sequencing relied on an Illumina HiSeq 2500. A second PCR of about 6 to 11 cycles was run with a J-beta primer mix and a sample-barcoded 5' primer. A unique molecular identifier was introduced onto each TCR beta cDNA molecule by a template-switch 5' adaptor carrying 12 random nucleotides. Each sample yielded at least 2.5 million CDR3-containing paired-end reads. First-strand cDNA synthesis was performed from all RNA using the Mint cDNA synthesis kit, with priming by a TRBC-specific oligonucleotide. All cDNA was treated with uracil-DNA glycosylase and then went through a first 18-cycle PCR with the universal primers M1SS and BC2_uni_R. The source study handled its data this way. For normalization, 1 million high-quality reads were randomly selected from each sample, with every read carrying a distinct molecular identifier. Instead of being binned into consensus sequences, reads that shared molecular identifiers were thrown out. MiTCR, run with a Q25 quality threshold and the strictest error-elimination algorithm, handled CDR3 identification, clonotype clustering and error correction. A nonparametric unseen species model with Euler transformation was used to estimate a lower bound on total TCR beta diversity. In-frame beta chains were kept once TCRdb had trimmed the public reads at Q25 with fastp and called clones with MiXCR. Rows are unified per CDR3 protein, each entry keeping the most common DNA and genes. TCRdb, not the authors, supplied the V and J calls. The table for this sample lists roughly 1.5 million distinct CDR3 sequences; approximately 42% of them were counted only once. The ten largest make up about 4.1% of the sample.

The receptor was derived from a woman aged 18-30 years in good health. The sequencing sample was made of blood.

The CDR3 is CASSYGAVYSGANVLTF. The DNA sequence follows: TGTGCCAGCAGTTACGGGGCGGTGTACTCTGGGGCCAACGTCCTGACTTTC. The rearrangement combines TRBV6-2 or TRBV6-3 with TRBJ2-6; TRBD1 is a weak D gene call, 5 bases matching. The CDR3 measures 17 amino acids from cysteine to phenylalanine. Only the CDR3 portion is preserved as DNA: 51 bases, with reading frame beginning at the first base. As encoded in the germline V gene, CDR1 is MNHEY while CDR2 is SVGEGT. Between the V and J ends, shortened by 2 bases and 0 bases respectively, the junction contains 11 bases.